The 24 T cell receptor beta chains reported below all come from one sample, sequenced in a study of T cell responses to AZD1222 COVID-19 vaccine. Here immunoSEQ multiplex PCR was the method, and the copy in TCRdb shows in-frame clones only, minus some. The profile shows 150,000 to 200,000 clones, around nine tenths of them singletons. The source material was peripheral blood, sampled 28 days after the second dose of the MenACWY control vaccine. The source is an adult who received the MenACWY meningococcal vaccine as a control.

CDR3 in amino acids: CASSARDDRNTGELFF. The CDR3 region has the DNA TGTGCCAGCAGCGCGAGGGACGATCGGAACACCGGGGAGCTGTTTTTT. The chain couples TRBV9 to TRBJ2-2, with D possibly being TRBD1 or TRBD2 (5 bases each). CDR1 and CDR2 (germline): SGDLS, YYNGEE. V shed 3 bases and J shed 1 base, with 13 bases lying between them. The CDR3 is 16 residues long.

The V call is TRBV10-3, the J call TRBJ1-1; no clear D gene. Per germline, CDR1 ENHRY and CDR2 SYGVKD. This CDR3 is 15 amino acids long. The V and J ends lost 4 bases and 1 base respectively, with 13 bases between them. In DNA, the CDR3 is TGTGCCATCAGTGCACAAATTACCGGGAACACTGAAGCTTTCTTT. Translating gives CAISAQITGNTEAFF.

This CDR3 reads CASSYRDRSGNTIYF. As DNA, the CDR3 is TGTGCCAGCAGTTACAGGGACCGCTCTGGAAACACCATATATTTT. This sequence joins TRBV28 and TRBJ1-3; a possible D gene is TRBD1 (6 bases). The CDR3 has 15 residues. Germline lookup yields CDR1 MDHEN and CDR2 SYDVKM. The V end was cut by 4 bases, the J end by 0 bases, with 10 bases between.

The genes are TRBV27 and TRBJ1-6; the D gene is possibly TRBD1 (6 bases). Trimming removed 4 bases at V and 2 bases at J, with 15 bases between. The CDR3 is made up of 17 amino acids. Germline assignment: CDR1 MNHEY and CDR2 SMNVEV (reference sequence). The CDR3 sequence: CASSSQTGRPYNSPLHF. CDR3 bases: TGTGCCAGCAGTTCTCAAACAGGGCGGCCCTATAATTCACCCCTCCACTTT.

The chain couples TRBV5-1 to TRBJ1-3; 9 positions match TRBD1. V gave up 3 bases and J gave up 2 bases; unmatched junction bases: 3. The germline CDR1 and CDR2 sequences are SGHRS and YFSETQ. This CDR3 contains 15 residues. The CDR3 bases are TGCGCCAGCAGCTCGGACAGGGGCGCTGGAAACACCATATATTTT. It is translated as CASSSDRGAGNTIYF.

This clone is a singleton in its sample. The chain combines TRBV5-1 with TRBJ2-3; the D is unclear. The CDR3 runs 11 residues. The V end was cut by 4 bases, the J end by 3 bases, with 3 bases between. The germline gives CDR1 SGHRS, CDR2 YFSETQ. CDR3 amino acids: CASSTTDTQYF. In DNA form, the CDR3 reads TGCGCCAGCAGCACGACAGATACGCAGTATTTT.

The rearrangement uses TRBV5-1 and TRBJ2-7, with 8 nucleotides matching TRBD2. Germline CDR1 SGHRS, CDR2 YFSETQ. The ends lost 0 bases at V and 3 bases at J; junction bases unmatched: 11. The CDR3 spans 17 residues. The CDR3 protein is CASSLEEGAGAGYEQYF. As DNA, the CDR3 is TGCGCCAGCAGCTTGGAGGAGGGAGCGGGAGCGGGCTACGAGCAGTACTTC.

The chain recombines TRBV7-2 with TRBJ1-2; 12 positions match TRBD1. Losses at the gene ends were 1 base for V and 7 bases for J; bases not matched to a gene: 7. The CDR3 has 16 residues. Germline CDR1 and CDR2: SGHTA and FQGNSA. The CDR3 sequence is CASSLGPGQGAGGYTF. CDR3 sequence (DNA): TGTGCCAGCAGCTTAGGGCCGGGACAGGGGGCCGGTGGCTACACCTTC.

V and J are TRBV20-1 and TRBJ1-4; D unclear. V gave up 3 bases and J gave up 3 bases, with 14 bases separating them. CDR1 DFQATT and CDR2 SNEGSKA come from the germline V gene (reference sequence). There are 15 residues in the CDR3. CDR3 sequence: CSASGGKASNEKLFF. In DNA form, the CDR3 reads TGCAGTGCTAGTGGAGGAAAGGCCTCTAATGAAAAACTGTTTTTT.

This chain joins TRBV10-3 and TRBJ2-7; 7 nucleotides match TRBD2. V was clipped by 3 bases and J by 2 bases; unmatched bases: 4. This CDR3 is built from 14 residues. Germline assignment: CDR1 ENHRY and CDR2 SYGVKD. In nucleotides, the CDR3 is TGTGCCATCAGTGATACGGGAGGCACCTACGAGCAGTACTTC. Translating gives CAISDTGGTYEQYF.

The genes are TRBV3-1 (or the pseudogene TRBV3-2) and TRBJ1-2; 7 bases are shared with TRBD1. V lost 5 bases and J lost 7; bases outside the gene matches: 13. Germline V gene sequence: CDR1 LGHDT, CDR2 YNNKEL (reference sequence). The CDR3 extends over 15 amino acids. CDR3 coding DNA: TGTGCCAGCAGCGGAGACGACAGGGCCTCGTCTGGCTACACCTTC. This encodes CASSGDDRASSGYTF.

In the case of this clone: Additional DNA sequences in this sample encode the identical CDR3. DNA of the CDR3: TGTGCCAGCAGCCTCGGGACAGACTCCTACAATGAGCAGTTCTTC. Protein sequence: CASSLGTDSYNEQFF. The gene calls are TRBV5-4 and TRBJ2-1; 7 bases match TRBD1. V shed 4 bases and J 0 bases; nucleotides not matched to a gene: 4. Germline-derived CDR1 and CDR2 are SGHNT and YYREEE (reference sequence). The CDR3 contains 15 residues.

The chain recombines TRBV18 with TRBJ1-4; 7 nucleotides agree with TRBD1. Germline V CDR1 and CDR2: KGHSH, LQKENI. Trimming cost V 3 bases and J 3 bases; bases outside gene matches: 7. The CDR3 runs 16 residues. The CDR3 region is CASSPRQGPSNEKLFF. CDR3 DNA sequence: TGTGCCAGCTCACCCCGACAGGGACCTTCTAATGAAAAACTGTTTTTT.

This clone was detected once. This CDR3 is CASSYWDRNTGELFF. The CDR3, as DNA: TGTGCCAGCAGTTACTGGGACAGGAACACCGGGGAGCTGTTTTTT. The rearrangement joins TRBV6-2 or TRBV6-3 to TRBJ2-2, with 7 nucleotides matching TRBD1. Germline CDR1 and CDR2: MNHEY and SVGEGT. The length of the CDR3 is 15 residues. The junction had 0 bases not matched to a gene; V was cut back by 1 base and J by 1 base.

The V call is TRBV19, the J call TRBJ1-1; D is unresolved. CDR1 and CDR2 (germline): LNHDA, SQIVND (reference sequence). There are 14 residues in the CDR3. V lost 4 bases to trimming and J lost 0 bases, with 9 bases between them. The CDR3 region is CASSSDVLNTEAFF. CDR3 bases: TGTGCCAGTAGTAGCGACGTCCTGAACACTGAAGCTTTCTTT.

This clone was counted a single time. V usage is TRBV6-4 and J usage is TRBJ2-2; unclear D gene. The germline CDR1 and CDR2 sequences are MRHNA and SNTAGT. CDR3 size: 14 residues. V shed 4 bases and J shed 0 bases, with 6 bases lying between them. CDR3 DNA sequence: TGTGCCAGCAGTGTACTGACGAACACCGGGGAGCTGTTTTTT. It yields the protein CASSVLTNTGELFF.

The chain employs TRBV29-1 and TRBJ2-7; 8 bases are shared with TRBD2. Germline values: CDR1 SQVTM, CDR2 ANQGSEA. Losses at the gene ends were 5 bases for V and 1 base for J; bases not matched to a gene: 7. The CDR3 covers 14 residues. CDR3 amino acids: CSVLSGRSSYEQYF. The CDR3 DNA sequence: TGCAGCGTTTTAAGCGGGAGATCTTCCTACGAGCAGTACTTC.

The V and J genes are TRBV10-3 and TRBJ2-2, with 7 bases matching TRBD1. This CDR3 comprises 16 residues. Germline CDR1 and CDR2: ENHRY and SYGVKD. V shed 3 bases and J 5 bases; nucleotides not matched to a gene: 9. CDR3 region: CAISDPSTGITGELFF. DNA of the CDR3: TGTGCCATCAGTGACCCCTCGACAGGGATAACCGGGGAGCTGTTTTTT.

This chain connects TRBV7-2 to TRBJ1-4; maybe TRBD1 (6 bases). Germline V gives CDR1 SGHTA, CDR2 FQGNSA. V lost 3 bases to trimming and J lost 0 bases, with 20 bases between them. This CDR3 region has 19 residues. CDR3 coding DNA: TGTGCCAGCAGCTTGGGAGTGGGGGGGGCCAAATCAACTAATGAAAAACTGTTTTTT. It is translated as CASSLGVGGAKSTNEKLFF.

J is TRBJ1-2 and V is TRBV2; TRBD1 matches 7 bases. The germline CDR1 and CDR2 sequences are SNHLY and FYNNEI. This CDR3 is built from 11 residues. V was pared by 9 bases and J by 8 bases, with 6 bases of the junction left unmatched. CDR3 amino acids: CARRQGEGYTF. CDR3 nucleotides: TGTGCCAGACGACAGGGTGAGGGCTACACCTTC.

The rearrangement uses TRBV6-5 and TRBJ1-5; the match to TRBD1 covers 7 bases. The CDR3 covers 16 residues. V shed 2 bases and J 1 base; nucleotides not matched to a gene: 5. CDR1 and CDR2 (germline): MNHEY, SVGAGI. The CDR3 nucleotides are TGTGCCAGCAGTTACGACAGGGTTGCGAGCAATCAGCCCCAGCATTTT. It yields the protein CASSYDRVASNQPQHF.

V usage is TRBV28 and J usage is TRBJ1-1; no clear D. Trimming left V 5 bases short and J 0 bases short, with 10 bases between. Germline CDR1 MDHEN, CDR2 SYDVKM. This CDR3 is 14 amino acids long. In nucleotides, the CDR3 is TGTGCCAGCAGTCGCGGACTGGTGAACACTGAAGCTTTCTTT. This translates into CASSRGLVNTEAFF. Filled out from reference TRBV28 and TRBJ1-1, the complete variable domain reads DVKVTQSSRYLVKRTGEKVFLECVQDMDHENMFWYRQDPGLGLRLIYFSYDVKMKEKGDIPEGYSVSREKKERFSLILESASTNQTSMYLCASSRGLVNTEAFFGQGTRLTVV.

The V call is TRBV7-9, the J call TRBJ2-5, with a weak D call TRBD1 (5 bases). The V gene's germline CDR1 is SEHNR and CDR2 FQNEAQ (reference sequence). The CDR3 has 15 amino acids. V was clipped by 2 bases and J by 5 bases, with 15 bases between them. The CDR3 spells CASSLLGQVGETQYF. CDR3 nucleotide sequence: TGTGCCAGCAGCTTATTGGGGCAGGTTGGTGAGACCCAGTACTTC.

This clone was picked up one time. J is TRBJ1-4 and V is TRBV4-2; tentative D call: TRBD1 (6 bases). The CDR3 loop spans 15 amino acids. V was pared by 5 bases and J by 4 bases, with 14 bases between. CDR1 is LGHNA, CDR2 YNFKEQ, per germline. DNA for the CDR3: TGTGCCAGCAGCGAAATCAGGACAGTTAATGAAAAACTGTTTTTT. Its protein is CASSEIRTVNEKLFF.